A single sample gave rise to the 2 T cell receptor beta chains below, sequenced in a study of CD8 T cells in ankylosing spondylitis. Study-wide results and limits: Roughly eight highly homologous variants formed a TCR beta motif that appeared characteristic of ankylosing spondylitis blood.

TCRdb recomputed calls from the 5' RACE reads with MiXCR, one row per CDR3 protein. The sample carries approximately 140,000 distinct CDR3 sequences, 15% to 20% recorded once. Their target antigens are unknown. Sequencing was carried out using blood, either unsorted or a sorted T cell fraction (not recorded which). The receptors were sampled from a male donor with ankylosing spondylitis.

This clonotype has a handful of counts. The chain employs TRBV7-3 and TRBJ2-1; tentatively, D is TRBD1 or TRBD2 (5 bases each). CDR1 is SGHTA and CDR2 is FQGTGA in the germline V gene. Trimming stripped 5 bases from V and 7 bases from J, with 15 bases between. The CDR3 covers 14 residues. The CDR3 DNA reads as TGTGCCAGCAGCCCCTACCGGGGCCTTAATGAGCAGTTCTTC. The encoded protein is CASSPYRGLNEQFF.

The CDR3 spells CSAIHSETIYEQYF. In DNA form, the CDR3 reads TGCAGTGCTATACACTCGGAGACCATCTACGAGCAGTACTTC. The chain joins TRBV20-1 to TRBJ2-7; D is ambiguous. This CDR3 has 14 residues. Between the trimmed V and J ends, which lost 4 bases and 3 bases, there was a span of 16 bases. CDR1 DFQATT and CDR2 SNEGSKA come from the germline V gene (reference sequence).